This T cell receptor beta chain was captured by sequencing in a study of blood T cell repertoires in COVID-19. There are a few counts of this clone. Assay used: immunoSEQ multiplex PCR; TCRdb lists only in-frame clones, some missing. The sample has more than 85,000 clones, 81% seen once. Trimming at V came to 7 bases and at J to 9 bases, leaving 8 bases not matched to a gene. Germline V CDR1 and CDR2: MDHEN, SYDVKM. This CDR3 comprises 15 residues. This clonotype was sampled from an elderly man with acute or convalescent COVID-19. This chain links TRBV28 with TRBJ1-6; 11 nucleotides agree with TRBD1. Sample: peripheral blood. CDR3 sequence (DNA): TGTGCCAGCACCTTAGGGGGACAGGGGGTTTCACCCCTCCACTTT. Translated: CASTLGGQGVSPLHF.